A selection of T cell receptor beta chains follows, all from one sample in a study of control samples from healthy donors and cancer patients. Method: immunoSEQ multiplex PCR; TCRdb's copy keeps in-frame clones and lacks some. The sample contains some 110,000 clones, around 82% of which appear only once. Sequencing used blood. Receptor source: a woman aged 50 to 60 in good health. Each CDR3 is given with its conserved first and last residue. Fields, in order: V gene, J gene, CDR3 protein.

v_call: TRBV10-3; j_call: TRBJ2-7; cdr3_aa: CAISESGGEGEQYF
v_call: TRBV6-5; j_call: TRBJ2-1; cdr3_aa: CASTRDGSTYNEQFF
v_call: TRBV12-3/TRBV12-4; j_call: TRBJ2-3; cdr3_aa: CASSTRTTDTQYF
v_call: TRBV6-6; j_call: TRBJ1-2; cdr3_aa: CASTPQGTNYGYTF
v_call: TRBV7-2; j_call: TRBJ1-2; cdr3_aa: CASSLEAVANYGYTF
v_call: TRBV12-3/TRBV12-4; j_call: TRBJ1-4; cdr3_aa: CASRLPPNEKLFF
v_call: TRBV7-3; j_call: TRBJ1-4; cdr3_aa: CASSPQGGTNEKLFF
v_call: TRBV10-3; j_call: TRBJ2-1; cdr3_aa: CAISDPASGGYNEQFF
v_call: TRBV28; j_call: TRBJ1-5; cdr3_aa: CASSPPRGSSNQPQHF
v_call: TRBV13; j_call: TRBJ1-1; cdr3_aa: CASSLAKGALNTEAFF
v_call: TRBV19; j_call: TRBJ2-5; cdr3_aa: CASSPPRLVQETQYF
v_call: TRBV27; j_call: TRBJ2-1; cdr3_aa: CASSLGASWDEQFF
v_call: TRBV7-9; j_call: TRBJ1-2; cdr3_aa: CASSLDVTGISYTF
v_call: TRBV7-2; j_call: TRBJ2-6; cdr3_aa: CASSQGVGANVLTF
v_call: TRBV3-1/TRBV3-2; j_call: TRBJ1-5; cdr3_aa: CASSQDGHRGSNQPQHF
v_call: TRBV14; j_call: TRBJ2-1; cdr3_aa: CASSQDRDSLYNEQFF
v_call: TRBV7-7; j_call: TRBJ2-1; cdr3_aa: CASSSTPGLAGVGGEQFF
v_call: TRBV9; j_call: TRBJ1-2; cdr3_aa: CASSPAGGASGYTF
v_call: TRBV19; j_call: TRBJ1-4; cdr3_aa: CASIGASEKLFF
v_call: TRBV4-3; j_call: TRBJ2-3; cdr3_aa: CASSRGLAGVDTQYF
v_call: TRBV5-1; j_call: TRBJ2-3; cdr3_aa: CASSLDSDTQYF
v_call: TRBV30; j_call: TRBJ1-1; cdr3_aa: CAWTRDRNTEAFF
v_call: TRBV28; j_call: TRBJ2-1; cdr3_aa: CASRPEYFHNEQFF
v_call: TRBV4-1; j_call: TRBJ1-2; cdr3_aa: CASSQDLRQIPLTGYGYTF
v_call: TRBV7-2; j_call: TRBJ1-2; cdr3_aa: CASSLALGFNYGYTF
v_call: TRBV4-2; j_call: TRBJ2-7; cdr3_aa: CASSLMGNRDREQYF
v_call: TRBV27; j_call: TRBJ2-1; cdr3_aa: CASSFDSYGPYNEQFF
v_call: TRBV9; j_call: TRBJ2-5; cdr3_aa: CASSEEGGGETQYF
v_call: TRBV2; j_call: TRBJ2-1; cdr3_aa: CASSKLAGAGEQFF
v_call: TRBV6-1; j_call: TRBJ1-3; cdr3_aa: CASSEGSTGNTIYF
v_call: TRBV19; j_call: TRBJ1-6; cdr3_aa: CASSITGSNSPLHF
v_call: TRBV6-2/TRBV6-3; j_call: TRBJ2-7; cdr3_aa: CASSYPGSSYEQYF
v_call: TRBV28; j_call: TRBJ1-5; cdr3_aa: CASSLGTGGSISNQPQHF
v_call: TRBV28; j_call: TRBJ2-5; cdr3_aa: CASRGASPVGTQYF
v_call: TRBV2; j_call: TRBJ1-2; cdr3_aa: CASSEKQGGGYTF
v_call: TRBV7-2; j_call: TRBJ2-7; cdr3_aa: CASSLGAGAYEQYF
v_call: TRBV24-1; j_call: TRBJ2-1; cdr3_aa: CATSDLTSNEQFF
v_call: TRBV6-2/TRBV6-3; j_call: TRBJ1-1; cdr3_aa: CASSYSIGITEAFF
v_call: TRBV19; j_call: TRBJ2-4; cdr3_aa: CASSSGLAGTKNIQYF
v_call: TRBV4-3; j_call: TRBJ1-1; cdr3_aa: CACSPNSPTEAFF
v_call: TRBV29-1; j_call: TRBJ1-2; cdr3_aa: CSVEGQGGGYTF
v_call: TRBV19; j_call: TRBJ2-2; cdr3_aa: CASTPRVEPGGELFF
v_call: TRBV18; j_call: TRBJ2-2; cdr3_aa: CASSPQGRNTGELFF
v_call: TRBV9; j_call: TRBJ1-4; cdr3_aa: CASSVGVGGEKLFF
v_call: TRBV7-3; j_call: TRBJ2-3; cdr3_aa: CASSLTSSGRAKGATQYF
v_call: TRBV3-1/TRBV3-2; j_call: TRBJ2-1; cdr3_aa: CASSQDSGSSYNEQFF
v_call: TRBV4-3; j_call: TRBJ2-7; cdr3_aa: CASSQSQGQGISSYEQYF
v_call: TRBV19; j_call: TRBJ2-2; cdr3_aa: CATSQWGNAGELFF
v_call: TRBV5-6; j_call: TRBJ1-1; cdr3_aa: CASSFDSKPEAFF
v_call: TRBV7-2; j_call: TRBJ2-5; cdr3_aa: CASSFSLAGGPGTQYF
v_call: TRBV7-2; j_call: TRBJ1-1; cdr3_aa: CASSRKLRENTEAFF
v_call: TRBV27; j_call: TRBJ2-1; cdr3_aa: CASSPPTPTTNSYNEQFF
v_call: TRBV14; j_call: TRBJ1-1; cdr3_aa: CASSQDIPGFTWDTEAFF
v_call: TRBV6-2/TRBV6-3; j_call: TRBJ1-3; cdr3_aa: CASSMDRLSGNTIYF
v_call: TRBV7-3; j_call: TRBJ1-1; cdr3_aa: CASSSRSVGTEAFF
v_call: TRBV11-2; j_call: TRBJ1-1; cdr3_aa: CASSPSTEAFF
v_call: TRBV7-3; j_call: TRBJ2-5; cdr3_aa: CASSNLAGGGLETQYF
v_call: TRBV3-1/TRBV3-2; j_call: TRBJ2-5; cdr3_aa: CASSRLLAGGGTQYF